A selection of T cell receptor beta chains follows, all from one sample in a study of beta chain features in type 1 diabetes. Using immunoSEQ multiplex PCR, the repertoire was profiled, and TCRdb retains in-frame clones only, with some absent. The top ten clones hold 0.09% to 0.15% of a sample with 500,000 to 800,000 clones, around an eighth of them seen once. What was sequenced was naive CD4+ T cells from blood. The receptors originated from a man aged 25 to 40 with type 1 diabetes. Both conserved end residues are part of each CDR3. D genes are given only for firm matches. Size values are once, few and many counts, or a class for expanded clones, and some rows have none.

j_call cdr3_length clone_size d_call v_call cdr3_aa cdr3_nt
TRBJ2-2 16 . TRBD2 TRBV4-1 CASSRGGTRAGRELFF TGCGCCAGCAGCCGCGGGGGGACCAGGGCTGGCCGGGAGCTGTTTTTT
TRBJ1-1 12 few . TRBV29-1 CSAGRRDGEAFF TGCAGCGCGGGGAGACGGGATGGTGAAGCTTTCTTT
TRBJ1-1 16 . . TRBV4-2 CASSQEQYDRNTEAFF TGTGCCAGCAGCCAAGAACAATACGACAGGAACACTGAAGCTTTCTTT
TRBJ2-1 16 few . TRBV5-1 CASSLEPAGSYNEQFF TGCGCCAGCAGCTTGGAACCAGCAGGATCCTACAATGAGCAGTTCTTC
TRBJ1-5 16 . . TRBV16 CASSHRQQIGNQPQHF TGTGCCAGCAGCCACCGTCAACAGATAGGCAATCAGCCCCAGCATTTT
TRBJ2-7 15 few TRBD1 TRBV5-4 CASSLDYGQGHEQYF TGTGCCAGCAGCTTGGATTACGGACAGGGACACGAGCAGTACTTC
TRBJ2-7 12 few . TRBV10-3 CAIGYREGEQYF TGTGCCATCGGTTACAGGGAGGGAGAGCAGTACTTC
TRBJ2-1 12 . . TRBV19 CASSLTGWEQFF TGTGCCAGTAGTTTGACAGGCTGGGAGCAGTTCTTC
TRBJ1-5 14 few . TRBV7-8 CASSHEIEKQPQHF TGTGCCAGCAGCCACGAGATAGAAAAACAGCCCCAGCATTTT
TRBJ2-7 16 few . TRBV7-2 CASSSRTGIGRLEQYF TGTGCCAGCAGCTCGAGAACCGGGATAGGCCGTTTGGAGCAGTACTTC
TRBJ2-3 15 . TRBD1 TRBV5-1 CASSLGRGYTDTQYF TGCGCCAGCAGCTTAGGCAGGGGGTACACAGATACGCAGTATTTT
TRBJ2-7 17 few TRBD1 TRBV4-3 CASSQEPSGQGSYEQYF TGCGCCAGCAGCCAAGAACCCTCCGGACAGGGTAGCTACGAGCAGTACTTC
TRBJ2-7 14 few . TRBV29-1 CSVAFRGGLSEQYF TGCAGCGTGGCCTTTCGGGGCGGCCTAAGCGAGCAGTACTTC
TRBJ2-3 16 few TRBD2 TRBV18 CASSPGQRGSTDTQYF TGTGCCAGCTCGCCAGGGCAGCGGGGGTCCACAGATACGCAGTATTTT
TRBJ1-6 14 . . TRBV21-1 CASSKGIPHSPLHF TGTGCCAGCAGCAAAGGGATACCACACTCACCCCTCCACTTT
TRBJ1-1 14 . . TRBV11-2 CASSLGDPGFAAFF TGTGCCAGCAGCTTAGGGGATCCGGGCTTCGCAGCTTTCTTT
TRBJ1-4 15 . . TRBV9 CASSVRGVPNEKLFF TGTGCCAGCAGCGTACGTGGGGTTCCTAATGAAAAACTGTTTTTT
TRBJ2-1 12 . . TRBV29-1 CSVEVRYNEQFF TGCAGCGTTGAGGTGCGGTACAATGAGCAGTTCTTC
TRBJ2-1 15 . TRBD1 TRBV9 CASSVRQGDRDEQFF TGTGCCAGCAGCGTACGACAGGGAGATAGGGATGAGCAGTTCTTC
TRBJ1-2 15 few TRBD1 TRBV6-5 CASSYSIQGNYGYTF TGTGCCAGCAGTTACTCTATACAGGGGAACTATGGCTACACCTTC
TRBJ2-7 15 . . TRBV7-2 CASSPRRQAYYEQYF TGTGCCAGCAGCCCCCGCCGACAAGCATACTACGAGCAGTACTTC